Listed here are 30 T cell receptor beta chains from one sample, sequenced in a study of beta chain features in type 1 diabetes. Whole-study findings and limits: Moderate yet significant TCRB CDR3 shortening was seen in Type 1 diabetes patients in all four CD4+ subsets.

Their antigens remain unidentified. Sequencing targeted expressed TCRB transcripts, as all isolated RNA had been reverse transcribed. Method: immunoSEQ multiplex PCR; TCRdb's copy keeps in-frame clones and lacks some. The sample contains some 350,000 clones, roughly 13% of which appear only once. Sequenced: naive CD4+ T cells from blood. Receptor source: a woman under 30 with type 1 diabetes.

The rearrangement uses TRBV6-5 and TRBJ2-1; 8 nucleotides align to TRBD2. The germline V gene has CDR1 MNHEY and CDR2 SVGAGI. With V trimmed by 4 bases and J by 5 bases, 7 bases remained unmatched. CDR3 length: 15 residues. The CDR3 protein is CASSSLADHHNEQFF. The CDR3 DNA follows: TGTGCCAGCAGTTCACTAGCGGACCACCACAATGAGCAGTTCTTC.

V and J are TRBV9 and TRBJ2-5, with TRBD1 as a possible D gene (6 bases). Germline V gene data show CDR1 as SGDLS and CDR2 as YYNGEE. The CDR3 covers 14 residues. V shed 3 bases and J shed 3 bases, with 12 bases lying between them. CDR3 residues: CASSDEGTKETQYF. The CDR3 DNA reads TGTGCCAGCAGCGACGAAGGGACAAAAGAGACCCAGTACTTC.

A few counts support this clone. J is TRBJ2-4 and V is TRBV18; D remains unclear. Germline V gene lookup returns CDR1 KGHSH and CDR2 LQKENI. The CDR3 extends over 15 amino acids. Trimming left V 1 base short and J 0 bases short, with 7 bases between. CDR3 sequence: CASSPRALAKNIQYF. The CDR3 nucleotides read TGTGCCAGCTCACCACGAGCTCTAGCCAAAAACATTCAGTACTTC.

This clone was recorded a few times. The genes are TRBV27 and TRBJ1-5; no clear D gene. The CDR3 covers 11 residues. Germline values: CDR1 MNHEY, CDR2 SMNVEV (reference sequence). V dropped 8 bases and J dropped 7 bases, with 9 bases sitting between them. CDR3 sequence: CASGPRQPQHF. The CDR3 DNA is TGTGCCAGCGGCCCGAGGCAGCCCCAGCATTTT.

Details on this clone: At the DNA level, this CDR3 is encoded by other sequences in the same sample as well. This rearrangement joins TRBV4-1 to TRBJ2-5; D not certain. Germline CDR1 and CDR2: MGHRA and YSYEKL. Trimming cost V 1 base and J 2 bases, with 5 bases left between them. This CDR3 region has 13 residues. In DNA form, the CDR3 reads TGCGCCAGCAGCCAAGCTGTTCAAGAGACCCAGTACTTC. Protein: CASSQAVQETQYF.

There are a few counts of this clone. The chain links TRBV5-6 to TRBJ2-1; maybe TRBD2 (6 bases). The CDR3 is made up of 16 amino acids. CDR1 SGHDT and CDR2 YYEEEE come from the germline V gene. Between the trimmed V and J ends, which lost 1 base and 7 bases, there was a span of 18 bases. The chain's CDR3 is CASSLIGGLPNNEQFF. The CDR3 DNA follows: TGTGCCAGCAGCTTGATTGGGGGGTTGCCTAATAATGAGCAGTTCTTC.

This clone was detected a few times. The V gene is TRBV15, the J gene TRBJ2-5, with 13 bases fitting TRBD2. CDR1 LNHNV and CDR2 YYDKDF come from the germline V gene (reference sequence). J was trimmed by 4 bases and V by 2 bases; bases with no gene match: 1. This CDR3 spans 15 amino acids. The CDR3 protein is CATSRTSGRAETQYF. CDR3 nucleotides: TGTGCCACCAGCAGAACTAGCGGGAGGGCAGAGACCCAGTACTTC.

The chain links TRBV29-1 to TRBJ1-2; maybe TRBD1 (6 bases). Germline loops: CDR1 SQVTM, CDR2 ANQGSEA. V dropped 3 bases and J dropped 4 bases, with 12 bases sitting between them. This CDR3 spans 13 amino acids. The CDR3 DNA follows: TGCAGCGTTGACAAGGCAGGGGTCTATGGCTACACCTTC. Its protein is CSVDKAGVYGYTF.

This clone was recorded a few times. The chain's CDR3 is CASSFRRGKKTDTQYF. The CDR3 DNA sequence: TGTGCCAGCAGCTTCCGTCGGGGAAAGAAAACAGATACGCAGTATTTT. The chain uses TRBV5-4 and TRBJ2-3; tentatively, D is TRBD2 (5 bases). This CDR3 has 16 residues. CDR1 is SGHNT and CDR2 is YYREEE in the germline V gene (reference sequence). V dropped 2 bases and J dropped 3 bases, with 16 bases sitting between them.

For the CDR3, the DNA is TGTGCCAGTAGACATCATGACAGGGGGCCGGATGGCTACACCTTC. It translates to CASRHHDRGPDGYTF. This sequence joins TRBV19 and TRBJ1-2; 10 bases align to TRBD1. CDR1 is LNHDA, CDR2 SQIVND, per germline (reference sequence). The CDR3 contains 15 residues. Trimming removed 6 bases from V and 6 bases from J; junction bases left unmatched: 10.

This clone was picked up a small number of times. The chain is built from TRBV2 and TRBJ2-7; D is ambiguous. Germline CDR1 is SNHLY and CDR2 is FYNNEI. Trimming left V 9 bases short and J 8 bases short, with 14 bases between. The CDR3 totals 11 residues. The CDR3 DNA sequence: TGTGCCAGTAGCACCCGTACGCAGCAGTACTTC. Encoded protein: CASSTRTQQYF.

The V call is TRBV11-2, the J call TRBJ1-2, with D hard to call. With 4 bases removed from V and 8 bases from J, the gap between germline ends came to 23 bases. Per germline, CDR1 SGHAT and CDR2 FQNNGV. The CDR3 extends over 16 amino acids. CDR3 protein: CASSSLAGFPPTGYTF. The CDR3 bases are TGTGCCAGCAGCTCACTAGCGGGGTTCCCCCCCACGGGCTACACCTTC.

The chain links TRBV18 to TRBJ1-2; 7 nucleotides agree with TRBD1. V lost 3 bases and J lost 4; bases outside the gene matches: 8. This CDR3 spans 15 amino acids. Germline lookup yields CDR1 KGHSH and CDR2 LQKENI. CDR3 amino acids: CASSPPQGVAYGYTF. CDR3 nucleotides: TGTGCCAGCTCACCGCCTCAGGGGGTCGCCTATGGCTACACCTTC.

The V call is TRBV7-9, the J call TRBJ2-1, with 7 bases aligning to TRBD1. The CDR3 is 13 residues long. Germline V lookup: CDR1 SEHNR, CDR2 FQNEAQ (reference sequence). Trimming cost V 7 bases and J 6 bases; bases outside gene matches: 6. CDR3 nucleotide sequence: TGTGCCAGCATGGTGACAGGGCTCAATGAGCAGTTCTTC. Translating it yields CASMVTGLNEQFF. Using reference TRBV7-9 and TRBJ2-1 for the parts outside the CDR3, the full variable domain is DTGVSQNPRHKITKRGQNVTFRCDPISEHNRLYWYRQTLGQGPEFLTYFQNEAQLEKSRLLSDRFSAERPKGSFSTLEIQRTEQGDSAMYLCASMVTGLNEQFFGPGTRLTVL.

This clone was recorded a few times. Here the CDR3 reads CASSSLGLAGAGELFF. The CDR3 DNA reads as TGTGCCAGCAGCTCATTGGGACTAGCGGGAGCCGGGGAGCTGTTTTTT. The chain has TRBV7-9 and TRBJ2-2, with TRBD2 matching over 14 bases. Germline V lookup: CDR1 SEHNR, CDR2 FQNEAQ (reference sequence). The CDR3 has 16 amino acids. J gave up 6 bases and V 4 bases, and 4 bases lay outside the gene matches. The whole variable domain, remainder taken from reference TRBV7-9 and TRBJ2-2, is DTGVSQNPRHKITKRGQNVTFRCDPISEHNRLYWYRQTLGQGPEFLTYFQNEAQLEKSRLLSDRFSAERPKGSFSTLEIQRTEQGDSAMYLCASSSLGLAGAGELFFGEGSRLTVL.

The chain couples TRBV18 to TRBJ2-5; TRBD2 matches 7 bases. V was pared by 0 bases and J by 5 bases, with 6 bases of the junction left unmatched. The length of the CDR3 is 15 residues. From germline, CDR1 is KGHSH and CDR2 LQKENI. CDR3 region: CASSPPGLRLETQYF. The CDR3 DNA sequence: TGTGCCAGCTCACCACCGGGACTACGACTTGAGACCCAGTACTTC.

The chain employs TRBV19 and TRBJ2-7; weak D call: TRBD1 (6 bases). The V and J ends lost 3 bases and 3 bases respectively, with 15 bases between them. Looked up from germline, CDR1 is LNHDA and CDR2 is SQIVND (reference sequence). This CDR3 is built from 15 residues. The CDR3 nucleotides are TGTGCCAGTAGTATTAAGGGGTCAGGGGACTACGAGCAGTACGTC. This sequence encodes CASSIKGSGDYEQYV.

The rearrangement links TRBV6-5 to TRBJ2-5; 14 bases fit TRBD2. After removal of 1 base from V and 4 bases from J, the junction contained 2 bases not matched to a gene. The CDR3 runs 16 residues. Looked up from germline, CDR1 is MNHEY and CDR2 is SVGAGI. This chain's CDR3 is CASSYFGTSGRETQYF. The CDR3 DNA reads TGTGCCAGCAGTTACTTTGGGACTAGCGGGAGAGAGACCCAGTACTTC.

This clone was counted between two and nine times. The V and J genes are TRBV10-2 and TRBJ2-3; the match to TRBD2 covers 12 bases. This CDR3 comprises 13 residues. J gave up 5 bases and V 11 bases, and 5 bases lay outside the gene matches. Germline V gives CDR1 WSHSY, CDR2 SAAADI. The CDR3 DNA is TGCGCCGGGAGACTAGCGGGAGAAGATACGCAGTATTTT. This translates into CAGRLAGEDTQYF.

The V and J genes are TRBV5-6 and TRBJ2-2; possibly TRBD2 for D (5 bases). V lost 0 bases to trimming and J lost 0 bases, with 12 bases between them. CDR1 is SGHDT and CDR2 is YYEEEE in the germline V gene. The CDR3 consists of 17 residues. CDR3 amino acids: CASSLALAAANTGELFF. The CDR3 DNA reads TGTGCCAGCAGCTTGGCCCTAGCAGCCGCGAACACCGGGGAGCTGTTTTTT.

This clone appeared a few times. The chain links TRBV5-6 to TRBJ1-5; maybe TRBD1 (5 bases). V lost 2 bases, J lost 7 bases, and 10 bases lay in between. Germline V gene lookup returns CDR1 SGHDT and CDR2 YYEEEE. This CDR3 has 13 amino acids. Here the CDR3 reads CASSFARAQPQHF. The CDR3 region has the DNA TGTGCCAGCAGCTTCGCCAGGGCGCAGCCCCAGCATTTT.

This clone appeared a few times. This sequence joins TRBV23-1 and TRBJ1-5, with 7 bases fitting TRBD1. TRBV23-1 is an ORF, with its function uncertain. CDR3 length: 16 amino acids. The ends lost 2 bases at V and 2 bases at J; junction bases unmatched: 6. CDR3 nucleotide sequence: TGCGCCAGCAGTCAACTATCTACAGGGGGCAATCAGCCCCAGCATTTT. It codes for CASSQLSTGGNQPQHF.

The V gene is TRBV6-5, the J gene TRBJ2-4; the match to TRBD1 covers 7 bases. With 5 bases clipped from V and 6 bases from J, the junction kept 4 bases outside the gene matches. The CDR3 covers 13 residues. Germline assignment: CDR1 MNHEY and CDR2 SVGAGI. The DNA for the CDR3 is TGTGCCAGCAGTCACCGGGACAGAAACATTCAGTACTTC. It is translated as CASSHRDRNIQYF.

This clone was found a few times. This CDR3 reads CASSQAGVNEKLFF. For the CDR3, the DNA is TGCGCCAGCAGCCAAGCAGGGGTTAATGAAAAACTGTTTTTT. This sequence joins TRBV4-3 and TRBJ1-4; perhaps TRBD1 as D (6 bases). Trimming cost V 1 base and J 4 bases, with 7 bases left between them. CDR3 size: 14 residues. Germline V gene sequence: CDR1 LGHNA, CDR2 YSLEER.

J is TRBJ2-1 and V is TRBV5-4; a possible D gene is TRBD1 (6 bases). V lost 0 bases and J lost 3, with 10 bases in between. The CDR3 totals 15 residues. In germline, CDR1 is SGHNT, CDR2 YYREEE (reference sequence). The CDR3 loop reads CASSLAGTNYNEQFF. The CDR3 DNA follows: TGTGCCAGCAGCTTGGCCGGGACAAACTACAATGAGCAGTTCTTC.

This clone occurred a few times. CDR3 region: CASSPPGTREYNEQFF. The CDR3 DNA reads as TGTGCCAGCTCACCACCCGGGACTAGGGAATACAATGAGCAGTTCTTC. V and J are TRBV18 and TRBJ2-1, with 8 positions matching TRBD2. CDR3 length: 16 amino acids. Germline-derived CDR1 and CDR2 are KGHSH and LQKENI. V lost 0 bases, J lost 4 bases, and 5 bases stayed unmatched.

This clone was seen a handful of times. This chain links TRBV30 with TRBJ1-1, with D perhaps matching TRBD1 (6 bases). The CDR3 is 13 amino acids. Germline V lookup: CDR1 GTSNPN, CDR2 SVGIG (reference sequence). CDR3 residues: CAGTRVGNTEAFF. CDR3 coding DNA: TGTGCGGGGACAAGGGTAGGGAACACTGAAGCTTTCTTT.

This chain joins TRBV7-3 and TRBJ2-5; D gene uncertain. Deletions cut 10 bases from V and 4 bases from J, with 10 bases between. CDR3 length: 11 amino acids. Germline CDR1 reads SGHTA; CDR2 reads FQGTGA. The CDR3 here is CAIGSGETQYF. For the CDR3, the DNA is TGTGCCATCGGGTCTGGAGAGACCCAGTACTTC.

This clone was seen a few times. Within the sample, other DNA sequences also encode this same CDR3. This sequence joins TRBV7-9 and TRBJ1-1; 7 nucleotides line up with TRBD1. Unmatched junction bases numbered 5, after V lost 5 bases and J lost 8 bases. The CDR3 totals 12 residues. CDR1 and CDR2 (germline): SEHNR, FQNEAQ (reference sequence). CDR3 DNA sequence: TGTGCCAGCAGCCCTAGGGACAGAGAAGCTTTCTTT. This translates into CASSPRDREAFF.

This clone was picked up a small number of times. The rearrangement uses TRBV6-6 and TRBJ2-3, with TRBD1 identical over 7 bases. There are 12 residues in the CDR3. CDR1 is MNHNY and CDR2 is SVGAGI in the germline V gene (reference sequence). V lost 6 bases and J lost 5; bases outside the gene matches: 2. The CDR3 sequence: CASSHRGDTQYF. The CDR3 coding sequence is TGTGCCAGCAGCCACAGGGGAGATACGCAGTATTTT.